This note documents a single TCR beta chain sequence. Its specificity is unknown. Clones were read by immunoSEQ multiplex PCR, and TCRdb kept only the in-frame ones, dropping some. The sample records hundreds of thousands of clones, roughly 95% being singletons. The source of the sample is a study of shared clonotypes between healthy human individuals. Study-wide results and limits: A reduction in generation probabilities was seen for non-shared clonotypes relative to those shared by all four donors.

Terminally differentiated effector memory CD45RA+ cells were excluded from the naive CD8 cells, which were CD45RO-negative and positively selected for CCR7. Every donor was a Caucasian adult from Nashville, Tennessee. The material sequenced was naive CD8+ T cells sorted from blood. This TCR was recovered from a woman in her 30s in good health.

CDR3 nucleotides: TGTGCCAGCAGTTTAGATGCACGGACAGGGCGCTACGAGCAGTACTTC. Translation: CASSLDARTGRYEQYF. This chain uses TRBV28 with TRBJ2-7, with 8 bases identical to TRBD1. This CDR3 is 16 amino acids long. V shed 2 bases and J 3 bases; nucleotides not matched to a gene: 9. From germline, CDR1 is MDHEN and CDR2 SYDVKM.